This TCR beta chain was observed in a study of blood T cell repertoires in COVID-19. As for the study in general: Collection of acute and convalescent COVID-19 samples took place in the United States, Italy and Spain. T cells, B-cell-depleted T cells, or PBMCs supplied cDNA or gDNA.

Under the authors' procedure: From reference gene primer amplification, estimates of nucleated cell counts were derived. Sequenced by immunoSEQ multiplex PCR; TCRdb stores in-frame clones only, minus some. V, J and clone size are those of that table, while D and trimming were read from the DNA. This repertoire shows some 130,000 clones, less than 90% found once; its top ten account for about 11%. The V end lost 6 bases, the J end lost 4 bases, and 18 bases lay between the germline ends. The CDR3 consists of 14 residues. Germline CDR1 reads SQVTM; CDR2 reads ANQGSEA. The genes are TRBV29-1 and TRBJ2-5; a possible D gene is TRBD2 (6 bases). Sequenced input: peripheral blood. The source of this sequence is an elderly man with acute or convalescent COVID-19. DNA for the CDR3: TGCAGCGTGGCGGCCGGGAGTAGGGGAGAGACCCAGTACTTC. Its protein is CSVAAGSRGETQYF.